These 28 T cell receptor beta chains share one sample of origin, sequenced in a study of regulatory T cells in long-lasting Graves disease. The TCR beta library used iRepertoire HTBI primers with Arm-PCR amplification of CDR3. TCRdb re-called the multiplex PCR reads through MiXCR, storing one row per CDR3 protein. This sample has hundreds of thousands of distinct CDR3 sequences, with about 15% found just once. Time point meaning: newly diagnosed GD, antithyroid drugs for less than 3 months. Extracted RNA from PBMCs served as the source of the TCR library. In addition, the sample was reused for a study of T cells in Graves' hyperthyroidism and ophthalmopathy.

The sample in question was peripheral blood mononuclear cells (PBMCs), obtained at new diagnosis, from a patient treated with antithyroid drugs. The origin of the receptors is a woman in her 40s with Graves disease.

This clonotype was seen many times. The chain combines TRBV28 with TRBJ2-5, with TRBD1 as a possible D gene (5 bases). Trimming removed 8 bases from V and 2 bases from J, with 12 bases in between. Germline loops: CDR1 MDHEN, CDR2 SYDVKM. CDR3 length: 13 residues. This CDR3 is CASQGALQETQYF. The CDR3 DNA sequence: TGTGCCAGCCAAGGGGCGCTTCAAGAGACCCAGTACTTC.

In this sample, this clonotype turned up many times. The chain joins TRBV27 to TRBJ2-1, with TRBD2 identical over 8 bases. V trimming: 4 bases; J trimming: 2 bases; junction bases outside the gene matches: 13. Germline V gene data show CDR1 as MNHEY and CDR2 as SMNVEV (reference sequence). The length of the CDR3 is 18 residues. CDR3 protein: CASSSVIVGGLAYNEQFF. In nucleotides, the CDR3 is TGTGCCAGCAGTTCCGTTATAGTAGGGGGACTAGCCTACAATGAGCAGTTCTTC.

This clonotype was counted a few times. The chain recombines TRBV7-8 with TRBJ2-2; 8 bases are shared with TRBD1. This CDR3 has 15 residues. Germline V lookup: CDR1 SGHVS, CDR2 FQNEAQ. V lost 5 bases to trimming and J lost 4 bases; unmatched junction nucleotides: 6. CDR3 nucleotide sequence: TGTGCCAGCAGCCACGGGACAGGCCGCACCGGGGAGCTGTTTTTT. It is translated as CASSHGTGRTGELFF.

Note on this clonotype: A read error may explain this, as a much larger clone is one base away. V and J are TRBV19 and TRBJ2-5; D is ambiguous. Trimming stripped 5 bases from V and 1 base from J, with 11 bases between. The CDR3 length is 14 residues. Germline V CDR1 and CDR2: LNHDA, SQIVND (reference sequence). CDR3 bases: TGTGCCAGTAGTGCCCGCTACAGCCAAGAGACCCAGTACTTC. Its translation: CASSARYSQETQYF.

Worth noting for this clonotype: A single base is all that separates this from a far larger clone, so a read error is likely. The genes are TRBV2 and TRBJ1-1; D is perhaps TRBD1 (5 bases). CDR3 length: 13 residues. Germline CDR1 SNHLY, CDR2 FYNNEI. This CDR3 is CAGSPGLNTEAFF. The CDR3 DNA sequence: TGTGCCGGCAGCCCGGGACTGAACACTGAAGCTTTCTTT.

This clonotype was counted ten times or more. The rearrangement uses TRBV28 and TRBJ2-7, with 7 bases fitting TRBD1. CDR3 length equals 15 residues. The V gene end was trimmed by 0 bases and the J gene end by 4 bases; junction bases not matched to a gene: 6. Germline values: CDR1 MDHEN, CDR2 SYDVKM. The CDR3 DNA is TGTGCCAGCAGTTTATGGACAGGGTATCTTTACGAGCAGTACTTC. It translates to CASSLWTGYLYEQYF.

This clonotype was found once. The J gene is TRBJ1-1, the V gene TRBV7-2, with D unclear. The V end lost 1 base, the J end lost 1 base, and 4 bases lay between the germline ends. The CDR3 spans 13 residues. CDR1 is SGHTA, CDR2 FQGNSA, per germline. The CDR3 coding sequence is TGTGCCAGCAGCTTAGATAAGAACACTGAAGCTTTCTTT. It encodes CASSLDKNTEAFF.

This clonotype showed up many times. The CDR3 sequence: CSARGGYETEAFF. The DNA of the CDR3 is TGCAGTGCTAGAGGGGGATATGAGACTGAAGCTTTCTTT. The chain recombines TRBV20-1 with TRBJ1-1; D call uncertain. V lost 1 base, J lost 5 bases, and 11 bases lay in between. From germline, CDR1 is DFQATT and CDR2 SNEGSKA (reference sequence). The CDR3 loop spans 13 amino acids.

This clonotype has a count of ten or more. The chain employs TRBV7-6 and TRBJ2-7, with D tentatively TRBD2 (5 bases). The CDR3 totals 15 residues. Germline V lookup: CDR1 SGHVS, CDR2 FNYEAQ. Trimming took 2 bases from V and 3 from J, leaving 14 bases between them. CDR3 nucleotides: TGTGCCAGCAGCTTATCTCCGGGAACCCGCTACGAGCAGTACTTC. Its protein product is CASSLSPGTRYEQYF.

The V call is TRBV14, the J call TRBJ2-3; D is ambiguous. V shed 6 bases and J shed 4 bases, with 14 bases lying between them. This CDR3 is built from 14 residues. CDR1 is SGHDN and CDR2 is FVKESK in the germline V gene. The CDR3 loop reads CASSVGIRPDTQYF. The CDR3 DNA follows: TGTGCCAGCAGTGTAGGGATACGGCCAGATACGCAGTATTTT.

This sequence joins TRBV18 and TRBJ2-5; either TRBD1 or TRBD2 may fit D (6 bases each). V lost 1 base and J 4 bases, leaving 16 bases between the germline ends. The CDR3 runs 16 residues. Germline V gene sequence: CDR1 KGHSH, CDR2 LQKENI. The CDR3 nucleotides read TGTGCCAGCTCACCACTTCTACCTGGGGGGCGAGAGACCCAGTACTTC. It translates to CASSPLLPGGRETQYF. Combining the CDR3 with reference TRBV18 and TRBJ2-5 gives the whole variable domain NAGVMQNPRHLVRRRGQEARLRCSPMKGHSHVYWYRQLPEEGLKFMVYLQKENIIDESGMPKERFSAEFPKEGPSILRIQQVVRGDSAAYFCASSPLLPGGRETQYFGPGTRLLVL.

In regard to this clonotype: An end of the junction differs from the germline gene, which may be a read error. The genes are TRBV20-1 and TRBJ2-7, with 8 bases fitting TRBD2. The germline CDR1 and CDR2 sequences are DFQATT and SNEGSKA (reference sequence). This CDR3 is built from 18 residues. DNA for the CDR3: TGCAGTGCTAGAGATGACCTCCCCGGGACTAGTCCGAACTACGGGCAGTACTTC. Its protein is CSARDDLPGTSPNYGQYF.

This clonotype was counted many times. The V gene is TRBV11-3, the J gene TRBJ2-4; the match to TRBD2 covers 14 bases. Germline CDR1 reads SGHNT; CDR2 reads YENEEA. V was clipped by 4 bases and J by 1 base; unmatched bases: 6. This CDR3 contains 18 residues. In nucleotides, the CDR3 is TGTGCCAGCAGCTACCCGGGACTAGCGGGAGAGGCCAAAAACATTCAGTACTTC. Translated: CASSYPGLAGEAKNIQYF.

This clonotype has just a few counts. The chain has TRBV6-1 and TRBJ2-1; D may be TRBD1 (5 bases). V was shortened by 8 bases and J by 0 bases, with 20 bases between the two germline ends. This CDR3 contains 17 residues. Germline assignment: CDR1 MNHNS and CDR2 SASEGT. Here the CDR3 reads CASFRARAQSSYNEQFF. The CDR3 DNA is TGTGCCAGCTTTAGGGCCAGGGCCCAGAGCTCCTACAATGAGCAGTTCTTC.

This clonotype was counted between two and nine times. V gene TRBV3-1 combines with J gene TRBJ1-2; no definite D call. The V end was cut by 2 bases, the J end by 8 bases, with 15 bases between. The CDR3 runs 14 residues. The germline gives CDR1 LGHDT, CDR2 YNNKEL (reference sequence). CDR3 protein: CASSQQVSGRGYTF. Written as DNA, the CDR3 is TGTGCCAGCAGCCAACAGGTGTCAGGTCGGGGCTACACCTTC.

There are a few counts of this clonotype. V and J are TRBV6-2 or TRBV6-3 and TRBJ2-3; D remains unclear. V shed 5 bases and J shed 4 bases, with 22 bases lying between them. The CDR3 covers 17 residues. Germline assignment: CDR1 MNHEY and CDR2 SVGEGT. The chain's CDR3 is CASSLSLAGVSADTQYF. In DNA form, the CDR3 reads TGTGCCAGCAGTCTCTCCTTAGCTGGGGTAAGCGCAGATACGCAGTATTTT.

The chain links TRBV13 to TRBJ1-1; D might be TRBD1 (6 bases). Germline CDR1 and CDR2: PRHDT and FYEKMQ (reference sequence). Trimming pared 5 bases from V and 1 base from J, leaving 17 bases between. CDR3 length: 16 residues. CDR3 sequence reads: CASSTRTGLGNTEAFF. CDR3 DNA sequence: TGTGCCAGCAGCACCCGAACAGGGTTAGGGAACACTGAAGCTTTCTTT.

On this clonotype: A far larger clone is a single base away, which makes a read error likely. The CDR3 reads CASGAPRTGVETQYF. Written as DNA, the CDR3 is TGTGCCAGCGGCGCACCTCGGACAGGGGTGGAGACCCAGTACTTC. The chain joins TRBV2 to TRBJ2-1, with 9 bases that match TRBD1. With the DNA end fitting TRBJ2-5 better, the J assignment may be wrong. CDR1 is SNHLY and CDR2 is FYNNEI in the germline V gene. This CDR3 has 15 amino acids.

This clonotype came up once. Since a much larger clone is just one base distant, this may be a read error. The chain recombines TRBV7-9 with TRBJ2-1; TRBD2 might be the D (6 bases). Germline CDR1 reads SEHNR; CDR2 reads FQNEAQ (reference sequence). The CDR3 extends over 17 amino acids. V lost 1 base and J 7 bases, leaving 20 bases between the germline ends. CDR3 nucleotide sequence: TGTGCCAGCAGCTTAGTCGAGGCGCTGGAGGGCCGGAATGAGCAGTTCTTC. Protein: CASSLVEALEGRNEQFF. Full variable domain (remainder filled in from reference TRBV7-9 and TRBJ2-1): DTGVSQNPRHKITKRGQNVTFRCDPISEHNRLYWYRQTLGQGPEFLTYFQNEAQLEKSRLLSDRFSAERPKGSFSTLEIQRTEQGDSAMYLCASSLVEALEGRNEQFFGPGTRLTVL.

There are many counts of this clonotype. CDR3 in amino acids: CASSAGQVTQETQYF. The CDR3 nucleotides are TGTGCCAGCAGTGCCGGACAGGTCACGCAAGAGACCCAGTACTTC. The V gene is TRBV6-1, the J gene TRBJ2-5, with 7 bases lining up with TRBD1. Germline CDR1 reads MNHNS; CDR2 reads SASEGT. This CDR3 comprises 15 residues. Trimming cost V 4 bases and J 2 bases; bases outside gene matches: 7.

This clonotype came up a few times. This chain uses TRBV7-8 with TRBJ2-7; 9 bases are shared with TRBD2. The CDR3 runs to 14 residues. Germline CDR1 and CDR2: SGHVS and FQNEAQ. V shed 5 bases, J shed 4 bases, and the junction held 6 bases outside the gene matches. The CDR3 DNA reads TGTGCCAGCAGCGTACTAGCGGGTGATTACGAGCAGTACTTC. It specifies CASSVLAGDYEQYF.

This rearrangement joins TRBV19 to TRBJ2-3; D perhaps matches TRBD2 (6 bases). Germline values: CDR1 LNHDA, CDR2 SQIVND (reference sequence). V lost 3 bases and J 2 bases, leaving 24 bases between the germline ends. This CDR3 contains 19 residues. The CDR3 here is CASSMGRGSARPFTDTQYF. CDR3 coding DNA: TGTGCCAGTAGTATGGGGCGGGGTAGCGCTAGACCATTCACAGATACGCAGTATTTT. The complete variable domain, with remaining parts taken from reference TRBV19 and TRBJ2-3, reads DGGITQSPKYLFRKEGQNVTLSCEQNLNHDAMYWYRQDPGQGLRLIYYSQIVNDFQKGDIAEGYSVSREKKESFPLTVTSAQKNPTAFYLCASSMGRGSARPFTDTQYFGPGTRLTVL.

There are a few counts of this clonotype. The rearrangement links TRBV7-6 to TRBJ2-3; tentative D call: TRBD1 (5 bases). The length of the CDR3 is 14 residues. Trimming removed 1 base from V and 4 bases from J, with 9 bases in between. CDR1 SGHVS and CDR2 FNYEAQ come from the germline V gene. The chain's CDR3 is CASSLGGASDTQYF. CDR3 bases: TGTGCCAGCAGCTTAGGGGGCGCTTCAGATACGCAGTATTTT.

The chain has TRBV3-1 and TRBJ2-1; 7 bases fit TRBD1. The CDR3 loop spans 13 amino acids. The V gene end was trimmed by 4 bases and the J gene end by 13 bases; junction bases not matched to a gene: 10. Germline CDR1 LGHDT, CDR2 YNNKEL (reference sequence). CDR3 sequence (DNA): TGTGCCAGCAGCCTACAGGGGCAAGAGACCCAGTTCTTC. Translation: CASSLQGQETQFF.

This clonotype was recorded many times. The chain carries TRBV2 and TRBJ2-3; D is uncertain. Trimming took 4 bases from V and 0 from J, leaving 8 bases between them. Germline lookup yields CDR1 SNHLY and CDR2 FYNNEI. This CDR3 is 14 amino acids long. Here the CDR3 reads CASSGATSTDTQYF. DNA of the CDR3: TGTGCCAGCAGTGGGGCGACTAGCACAGATACGCAGTATTTT.

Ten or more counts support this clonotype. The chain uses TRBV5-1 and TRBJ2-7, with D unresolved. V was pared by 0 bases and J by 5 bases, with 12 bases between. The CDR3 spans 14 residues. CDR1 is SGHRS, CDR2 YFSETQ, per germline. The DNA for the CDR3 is TGCGCCAGCAGCTTGGAGGTAGGGAAGGACGAGCAGTACTTC. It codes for CASSLEVGKDEQYF.

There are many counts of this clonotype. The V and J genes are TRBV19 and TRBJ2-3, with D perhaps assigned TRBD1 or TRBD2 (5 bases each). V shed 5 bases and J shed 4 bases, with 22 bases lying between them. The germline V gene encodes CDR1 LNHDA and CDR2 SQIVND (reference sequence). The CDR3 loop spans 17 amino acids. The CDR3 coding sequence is TGTGCCAGTAGTTACCGGGGCTCAAGAATAGTTTCAGATACGCAGTATTTT. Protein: CASSYRGSRIVSDTQYF.

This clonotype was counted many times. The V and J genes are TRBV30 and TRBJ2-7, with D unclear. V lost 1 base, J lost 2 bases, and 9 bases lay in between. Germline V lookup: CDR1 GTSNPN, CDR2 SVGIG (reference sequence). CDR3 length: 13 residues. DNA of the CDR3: TGTGCCTGGAGTGGGAGCAGCCCCTACGAGCAGTACTTC. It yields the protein CAWSGSSPYEQYF.